This T cell receptor beta chain was sequenced during a study of tumor and adjacent non-tumor tissue in lung cancer (dated by TCRdb to 2016 to 2019). Looking at the study overall: Of the cohort, roughly 12 patients had adenocarcinoma, 2 had squamous cell carcinoma and 1 had small cell lung cancer. For each patient, one tumor sample and one normal lung sample were taken, giving approximately 30 paired specimens that underwent TCRbeta CDR3 sequencing. The roughly 15 enrolled patients, of whom some 10 were men and 5 were women, were aged about 30 to 80 years and were diagnosed with TNM stage I to III disease. Sequencing produced 130,000,000 or so productive TCRbeta reads in total, an average of approximately 4.2 million reads per sample. Bulk TCRbeta repertoires were compared between lung tumor tissue and matched distant non-tumor lung tissue obtained from fewer than 16 lung cancer patients. What the research found in general, with its limitations: Neither the sequencing platform nor unique molecular identifiers are named or mentioned anywhere in the methods. TCR diversity (inverse Simpson) was significantly higher in tumor than in normal lung tissue (about 400 vs 150, P = 0.0075, Mann-Whitney U test). Significantly higher TCR diversity was found in younger patients, and higher tumor TCR diversity was associated with shorter overall and disease-free survival. In normal lung, the top 100 clones accounted for a significantly larger cumulative share of the repertoire than in tumor tissue. Because peripheral blood was not sequenced, blood TCRbeta repertoires in the lung cancer patients of the study were not examined. Only 15 or so patients were included in the cohort, and the need for larger samples and more detailed clinical data was noted by the authors.

Bulk unsorted tissue served as the source for RNA extraction, and RNA quality was assessed using a NanoDrop ND-1000 and an Agilent 2100. For the normal lung samples, distant non-tumor tissue was collected more than 3 cm away from the tumor edge. Donors were newly diagnosed lung cancer patients admitted for thoracic surgery in China between August and November 2014, without prior chemotherapy. Patients who had received previous radiotherapy or chemotherapy, or who had another concurrent cancer, were excluded from the study. Pieces of surgical tissue measuring roughly 1-2.3 cm3 were kept in RNAlater solution and stored at -80 degrees C until use. This clonotype came up many times. No cognate antigen has been identified for it. No base quality values were provided; no much bigger clone lies one nucleotide off. Library preparation used multiplex PCR. These reads were obtained on an Illumina HiSeq 2500. TCRbeta libraries were built by three rounds of nested PCR using primers (Table S4), following protocols modified from ARM-PCR. Before sequencing, PCR products of 200-500 bp were cut from the gel and purified using the QIAquick gel extraction kit. As for how the authors treated the data: Trimmomatic was used to clean the reads, FLASH merged the cleaned reads into complete CDR3 sequences, and MiTCR assigned the sequences to V(D)J germline segments. Clonal diversity was computed as the inverse Simpson's index with VDJtools. A read counted as productive if the sequence was in-frame and lacked a premature stop codon. The public reads were quality trimmed at Q25 with fastp and then assembled into clones with MiXCR by TCRdb, keeping productive beta chains. Rows matching on CDR3 protein sequence are summarized as one entry with the most common DNA and genes. V and J calls and clone size were set by TCRdb, not the authors. This sample has 45,000 to 65,000 distinct CDR3 sequences in its table, and about 70% of those were observed once. The ten largest clones add up to 23% of the sample.

The clonotype originates from a woman aged 55 to 70 with non-small cell lung cancer. Material for sequencing was distant non-tumor lung tissue.

The sequenced DNA: TGTGCCAGCAGCTCAAGGGACAGGGCAGATACGCAGTATTTT. This sequence encodes CASSSRDRADTQYF. This sequence uses TRBV5-4 and TRBJ2-3; a stretch of 9 junction bases matches TRBD1. The CDR3 spans 14 residues, from the cysteine through the phenylalanine. Only the CDR3 DNA is retained, 42 bases long and in frame from the first base. V trim: 3 bases; J trim: 4 bases; unmatched bases: 3. Looking up the germline V gene (reference sequence) yields CDR1 SGHNT and CDR2 YYREEE.